This T cell receptor beta chain was sequenced during a study of blood T cell repertoires in COVID-19. On the study more broadly: Samples of COVID-19 (acute and convalescent) were obtained from the United States, Italy and Spain.

This clone was seen only a few times. CDR3 length: 13 residues. With 6 bases clipped from V and 6 bases from J, the junction kept 6 bases outside the gene matches. The germline gives CDR1 MNHEY, CDR2 SVGAGI. Original processing methods: Using reference gene primer amplification, nucleated cell counts were estimated. Clones were read by immunoSEQ multiplex PCR, and TCRdb kept only the in-frame ones, dropping some. V, J and clone size are those of that table, while D and trimming were read from the DNA. The sample contains about 140,000 clones, more than 85% of which appear only once. This sequence was found in a human donor in a cohort sampled during active COVID-19. Material: peripheral blood. This chain links TRBV6-5 with TRBJ2-3; 7 positions match TRBD2. The CDR3 loop reads CASSPRGSDTQYF. The CDR3 nucleotides are TGTGCCAGCAGCCCGCGGGGGAGTGATACGCAGTATTTT.